This T cell receptor (beta chain) was sequenced in a study of T cell repertoires in cytomegalovirus infection. Overall study context: Public signatures in TCR beta pointed to CMV infection and matching HLA type.

This clonotype has ten or more counts. TCRdb redid the calling of the reads with MiXCR, one entry per CDR3 protein. Of around 450,000 distinct CDR3 sequences in the sample, 25% to 40% were seen once. The germline V gene encodes CDR1 SGHTA and CDR2 FQGNSA. This CDR3 is 19 amino acids long. The V gene end was trimmed by 5 bases and the J gene end by 0 bases; junction bases not matched to a gene: 13. The source material was PBMCs. The receptor comes from a human donor in good health (CMV status not recorded). Some clones in this sample may be carry-over from other donors' samples. V usage is TRBV7-2 and J usage is TRBJ1-3; the match to TRBD1 covers 10 bases. The CDR3 DNA follows: TGTGCCAGCAGCCCCCCCAGACAGGGGGCATACGGCTCTGGAAACACCATATATTTT. This sequence encodes CASSPPRQGAYGSGNTIYF.